This entry lists 21 T cell receptor beta chains sequenced from one sample in a study of cytomegalovirus exposure and HLA in healthy donors. Primers for the PCR totalled 60 Vbeta and 13 Jbeta. The repertoire was sequenced with immunoSEQ multiplex PCR; TCRdb's copy has only in-frame clones and lacks some. The repertoire includes approximately 170,000 clones, approximately 81% of them detected once, and about 2.5% sits in the top ten. What was sequenced was PBMCs. The receptors come from a man aged 25-45 years in good health and CMV-seropositive.

CDR3: CASSLSSGGGGDNEQFF. The CDR3 nucleotides read TGTGCCAGCAGCTTAAGTTCTGGCGGAGGGGGGGACAATGAGCAGTTCTTC. The chain combines TRBV7-2 with TRBJ2-1; D is possibly TRBD2 (7 bases). Looked up from germline, CDR1 is SGHTA and CDR2 is FQGNSA. V was pared by 2 bases and J by 5 bases, with 19 bases between. The CDR3 is made up of 17 amino acids.

Comment on this clone: Sequence at one end of the junction differs from germline and may be a read error. The chain recombines TRBV27 with TRBJ1-1; D perhaps matches TRBD1 (6 bases). The CDR3 is 15 amino acids. Germline CDR1 reads MNHEY; CDR2 reads SMNVEV (reference sequence). The CDR3 loop reads CASSPSGTPNTETFF. CDR3 in DNA: TGTGCCAGCAGTCCCTCCGGGACACCGAACACTGAAACTTTCTTT.

This clone has just a few counts. The chain couples TRBV2 to TRBJ1-1; D call uncertain. Per the germline V gene, CDR1 is SNHLY and CDR2 is FYNNEI. V was cut by 5 bases and J by 4 bases, with 14 bases left in between. The CDR3 extends over 14 amino acids. The CDR3 protein is CASSLLREGTEAFF. CDR3 DNA sequence: TGTGCCAGCAGTCTTTTGCGTGAGGGCACTGAAGCTTTCTTT.

The rearrangement links TRBV5-8 to TRBJ2-1; 10 positions match TRBD1. Germline V lookup: CDR1 SGHTS, CDR2 YDEGEE. This CDR3 region has 14 residues. The V and J ends lost 4 bases and 4 bases, in that order; junction bases with no gene match: 2. The DNA for the CDR3 is TGTGCCAGCAGCCGGACAGGGGGATACAATGAGCAGTTCTTC. Protein product: CASSRTGGYNEQFF.

The V gene is TRBV15, the J gene TRBJ2-7, with 7 bases that match TRBD2. The ends lost 0 bases at V and 2 bases at J; junction bases unmatched: 7. The CDR3 is made up of 16 amino acids. CDR1 and CDR2 from the germline V gene are LNHNV and YYDKDF (reference sequence). DNA for the CDR3: TGTGCCACCAGCAGAGAGGAACCTAGCGGACCCTACGAGCAGTACGTC. Translated: CATSREEPSGPYEQYV.

This clone was detected only a few times. The chain couples TRBV4-1 to TRBJ2-7, with 12 bases fitting TRBD2. The CDR3 spans 15 residues. Germline lookup yields CDR1 MGHRA and CDR2 YSYEKL. The junction had 4 bases not matched to a gene; V was cut back by 2 bases and J by 5 bases. CDR3 DNA: TGCGCCAGCAGCCAACCGGGACTAGCGGGTGACGAGCAGTACTTC. It is translated as CASSQPGLAGDEQYF.

CDR3: CASSYELAGGRNEQFF. CDR3 sequence (DNA): TGTGCCAGCAGCTATGAACTAGCGGGAGGGCGCAATGAGCAGTTCTTC. The chain employs TRBV5-8 and TRBJ2-1; 13 positions match TRBD2. The V and J ends lost 3 bases and 6 bases, in that order; junction bases with no gene match: 6. Per the germline V gene, CDR1 is SGHTS and CDR2 is YDEGEE. This CDR3 is 16 amino acids long.

Here the CDR3 reads CASSDQGLSQPQHF. The CDR3 DNA sequence: TGTGCCAGTAGTGATCAGGGGTTAAGTCAGCCCCAGCATTTT. V and J are TRBV19 and TRBJ1-5, with D tentatively TRBD1 (6 bases). CDR1 and CDR2 from the germline V gene are LNHDA and SQIVND (reference sequence). CDR3 length: 14 residues. The germline V and J ends were trimmed by 5 bases and 6 bases, with 14 bases remaining between them.

This rearrangement joins TRBV7-9 to TRBJ2-1; D gene ambiguous. Trimming shortened V by 3 bases and J by 13 bases, and 16 bases separated the two germline ends. Per germline, CDR1 SEHNR and CDR2 FQNEAQ (reference sequence). CDR3 length equals 13 residues. The CDR3 reads CASSLFTQQLQFF. CDR3 nucleotide sequence: TGTGCCAGCAGCTTGTTTACACAGCAACTCCAGTTCTTC. The variable domain in full, with the rest retrieved from reference TRBV7-9 and TRBJ2-1, is DTGVSQNPRHKITKRGQNVTFRCDPISEHNRLYWYRQTLGQGPEFLTYFQNEAQLEKSRLLSDRFSAERPKGSFSTLEIQRTEQGDSAMYLCASSLFTQQLQFFGPGTRLTVL.

The chain recombines TRBV5-1 with TRBJ2-5; 8 bases match TRBD1. V dropped 1 base and J dropped 4; count of bases not matched to a gene: 3. This CDR3 spans 14 amino acids. Germline assignment: CDR1 SGHRS and CDR2 YFSETQ. The CDR3 region is CASSLRTGRETQYF. As DNA, the CDR3 is TGCGCCAGCAGCTTGAGGACAGGGAGAGAGACCCAGTACTTC.

The chain employs TRBV11-2 and TRBJ2-7; maybe TRBD2 (5 bases). V was trimmed by 5 bases and J by 6 bases, leaving 14 bases between them. Germline-derived CDR1 and CDR2 are SGHAT and FQNNGV. This CDR3 has 13 amino acids. The CDR3 loop reads CASSPGIVSEQYF. The CDR3 nucleotides read TGTGCCAGCAGCCCCGGGATAGTAAGCGAGCAGTACTTC.

The V and J genes are TRBV9 and TRBJ1-4; D gene unclear. This CDR3 comprises 14 residues. Germline-derived CDR1 and CDR2 are SGDLS and YYNGEE. V gave up 2 bases and J gave up 0 bases, with 5 bases separating them. CDR3 nucleotides: TGTGCCAGCAGCGTCAGTCCAACTAATGAAAAACTGTTTTTT. It is translated as CASSVSPTNEKLFF.

The chain combines TRBV2 with TRBJ1-1; D unclear. This CDR3 comprises 12 residues. Trimming took 4 bases from V and 1 from J, leaving 4 bases between them. Germline lookup yields CDR1 SNHLY and CDR2 FYNNEI. The CDR3: CASSAQNTEAFF. The CDR3 DNA reads as TGTGCCAGCAGTGCCCAGAACACTGAAGCTTTCTTT.

The chain uses TRBV2 and TRBJ2-5, with 9 positions matching TRBD1. Near its end, the DNA agrees better with TRBJ2-7, so the J call may be wrong. The germline V gene has CDR1 SNHLY and CDR2 FYNNEI. The CDR3 consists of 15 residues. CDR3 sequence: CASKSARTGAYEQYF. In DNA, the CDR3 is TGTGCCAGCAAGTCCGCCAGGACAGGGGCCTACGAGCAGTACTTC.

The CDR3 region has the DNA TGTGCCAGCAGCCAGGAGACAGGGGCGCAGAACACTGAAGCTTTCTTT. Translated, it gives CASSQETGAQNTEAFF. The V call is TRBV4-2, the J call TRBJ1-1, with 8 positions matching TRBD1. This CDR3 has 16 residues. V gave up 3 bases and J gave up 1 base; unmatched junction bases: 7. CDR1 LGHNA and CDR2 YNFKEQ come from the germline V gene.

As to this clone: This CDR3 is also generated by other DNA sequences in the sample. The CDR3 DNA follows: TGCGCCAGCACCACTTCCCCAGGGTCTGGCACTGAAGCTTTCTTT. Protein product: CASTTSPGSGTEAFF. The V gene is TRBV5-1, the J gene TRBJ1-1; D may be TRBD1 (5 bases). Between the trimmed V and J ends, which lost 6 bases and 4 bases, there was a span of 19 bases. The CDR3 runs to 15 residues. Germline loops: CDR1 SGHRS, CDR2 YFSETQ.

The chain carries TRBV6-5 and TRBJ1-3; 9 bases are shared with TRBD1. Trimming cost V 5 bases and J 4 bases; bases outside gene matches: 6. The germline gives CDR1 MNHEY, CDR2 SVGAGI. The CDR3 contains 15 residues. The DNA for the CDR3 is TGTGCCAGCAGTCGGGACAGGGCGGACGGAAACACCATATATTTT. It encodes CASSRDRADGNTIYF.

The V and J genes are TRBV4-1 and TRBJ2-1; perhaps TRBD2 as D (5 bases). CDR1 and CDR2 from the germline V gene are MGHRA and YSYEKL. The CDR3 is 14 amino acids. Trimming cost V 0 bases and J 6 bases, with 9 bases left between them. The CDR3 nucleotides read TGCGCCAGCAGCCAAGATCGGGAACCCAATGAGCAGTTCTTC. This sequence encodes CASSQDREPNEQFF.

The J gene is TRBJ2-7, the V gene TRBV5-1; D is uncertain. This CDR3 comprises 14 residues. Trimming cost V 5 bases and J 4 bases, with 16 bases left between them. CDR1 is SGHRS, CDR2 YFSETQ, per germline. Here the CDR3 DNA reads TGCGCCAGCAGGGATTCTAGTGCTACTTACGAGCAGTACTTC. This codes for CASRDSSATYEQYF.

The chain is built from TRBV7-9 and TRBJ1-1; D unresolved. CDR3 length: 15 residues. Looked up from germline, CDR1 is SEHNR and CDR2 is FQNEAQ (reference sequence). The V gene lost 4 bases and the J gene lost 5 bases, with 17 bases spanning the gap. The CDR3 DNA reads as TGTGCCAGCAGCTCCTTTGGGCCGAGAGGGACTGAAGCTTTCTTT. Translating gives CASSSFGPRGTEAFF.

This rearrangement joins TRBV5-4 to TRBJ2-6, with D tentatively TRBD1 (5 bases). Trimming pared 5 bases from V and 4 bases from J, leaving 10 bases between. This CDR3 is built from 14 residues. Germline-derived CDR1 and CDR2 are SGHNT and YYREEE (reference sequence). CDR3 coding DNA: TGTGCCAGCAGAACAGGATCGGGGGCCAACGTCCTGACTTTC. This encodes CASRTGSGANVLTF.